A single sample is the source of the 21 T cell receptor beta chains below, sequenced in a study of T cell responses to AZD1222 COVID-19 vaccine. The data were produced by immunoSEQ multiplex PCR, yet TCRdb's version contains in-frame clones alone and is incomplete. In the table there are about 150,000 clones, around 90% of which are singletons. This specimen consisted of peripheral blood, obtained on day 0 of AZD1222 vaccination. These receptors originate from an adult in good health.

In this sample, this clone turned up once. This chain connects TRBV28 to TRBJ2-7; D is unclear. The V end was cut by 3 bases, the J end by 5 bases, with 5 bases between. The CDR3 is 11 amino acids. Germline V lookup: CDR1 MDHEN, CDR2 SYDVKM. The CDR3 protein is CASSFFHEQYF. Written as DNA, the CDR3 is TGTGCCAGCAGTTTTTTCCACGAGCAGTACTTC.

CDR3 loop: CASSLDLTLNTGELFF. The CDR3, as DNA: TGTGCCAGCAGCTTAGACCTAACTTTGAACACCGGGGAGCTGTTTTTT. This sequence joins TRBV7-9 and TRBJ2-2; unclear D gene. This CDR3 has 16 amino acids. Germline V gives CDR1 SEHNR, CDR2 FQNEAQ (reference sequence). V dropped 1 base and J dropped 1 base, with 10 bases sitting between them.

The gene calls are TRBV14 and TRBJ2-3; D not resolved. Per germline, CDR1 SGHDN and CDR2 FVKESK. This CDR3 has 16 residues. V dropped 2 bases and J dropped 1 base, with 13 bases sitting between them. CDR3 DNA sequence: TGTGCCAGCAGCCAACCCAGGCTACTCCGCACAGATACGCAGTATTTT. Its translation is CASSQPRLLRTDTQYF. Looking up the rest from reference TRBV14 and TRBJ2-3 gives the full variable domain: EAGVTQFPSHSVIEKGQTVTLRCDPISGHDNLYWYRRVMGKEIKFLLHFVKESKQDESGMPNNRFLAERTGGTYSTLKVQPAELEDSGVYFCASSQPRLLRTDTQYFGPGTRLTVL.

The CDR3 here is CASSFSTAGNEQFF. CDR3 DNA sequence: TGTGCCAGCAGCTTCAGCACCGCGGGGAATGAGCAGTTCTTC. The J gene is TRBJ2-1, the V gene TRBV9; maybe TRBD2 (6 bases). Germline V lookup: CDR1 SGDLS, CDR2 YYNGEE. The CDR3 has 14 residues. V gave up 4 bases and J gave up 7 bases, with 15 bases separating them.

This clone showed up just once. The V gene is TRBV7-2, the J gene TRBJ2-5; a weak D match, TRBD2 (5 bases). CDR3 size: 14 residues. V was shortened by 1 base and J by 3 bases, with 9 bases between the two germline ends. CDR1 and CDR2 (germline): SGHTA, FQGNSA. The CDR3 DNA sequence: TGTGCCAGCAGCTTAGGAGGGTACAAAGAGACCCAGTACTTC. The encoded protein is CASSLGGYKETQYF.

This chain uses TRBV6-5 with TRBJ1-2; no reliable D call. V lost 0 bases and J 2 bases, leaving 7 bases between the germline ends. This CDR3 comprises 14 residues. Per the germline V gene, CDR1 is MNHEY and CDR2 is SVGAGI. The CDR3, as DNA: TGTGCCAGCAGTTACTCCCGCAGAAACTATGGCTACACCTTC. It yields the protein CASSYSRRNYGYTF.

This sequence joins TRBV7-9 and TRBJ1-1, with 7 bases identical to TRBD1. J lost 4 bases, V lost 10 bases, and 15 bases had no gene match. The CDR3 length is 15 residues. The V gene's germline CDR1 is SEHNR and CDR2 FQNEAQ (reference sequence). The CDR3 DNA reads as TGTGCCATCCTCATCGGACAGGATGACTCCACTGAAGCTTTCTTT. This codes for CAILIGQDDSTEAFF.

The chain joins TRBV19 to TRBJ2-7; the D gene is possibly TRBD1 (6 bases). V lost 3 bases and J 3 bases, leaving 12 bases between the germline ends. The germline V gene has CDR1 LNHDA and CDR2 SQIVND (reference sequence). The CDR3 is 14 residues long. CDR3: CASSMYRADYEQYF. The DNA for the CDR3 is TGTGCCAGTAGTATGTACAGGGCCGACTACGAGCAGTACTTC.

CDR3 sequence: CASSFHGGSSGRVTDTQYF. The CDR3, as DNA: TGTGCCAGCAGCTTCCACGGGGGGTCTAGCGGGAGGGTCACAGATACGCAGTATTTT. The chain uses TRBV5-4 and TRBJ2-3; TRBD2 aligns across 12 bases. After removal of 2 bases from V and 2 bases from J, the junction contained 12 bases not matched to a gene. The CDR3 has 19 residues. Germline loops: CDR1 SGHNT, CDR2 YYREEE (reference sequence).

The rearrangement links TRBV2 to TRBJ1-2; 7 bases are a match to TRBD1. V shed 2 bases and J 4 bases; nucleotides not matched to a gene: 4. Germline V gene lookup returns CDR1 SNHLY and CDR2 FYNNEI. This CDR3 has 14 amino acids. The CDR3 loop reads CASSERWTGYGYTF. CDR3 nucleotides: TGTGCCAGCAGTGAACGTTGGACAGGCTATGGCTACACCTTC.

This chain joins TRBV7-6 and TRBJ2-7; D is possibly TRBD2 (6 bases). Germline V gene data show CDR1 as SGHVS and CDR2 as FNYEAQ. The CDR3 has 15 residues. Trimming took 5 bases from V and 0 from J, leaving 14 bases between them. CDR3 coding DNA: TGTGCCAGCAGCCCCAGCGGGCAGGCCTCCTACGAGCAGTACTTC. As protein: CASSPSGQASYEQYF. The complete variable domain, with remaining parts taken from reference TRBV7-6 and TRBJ2-7, reads GAGVSQSPRYKVTKRGQDVALRCDPISGHVSLYWYRQALGQGPEFLTYFNYEAQQDKSGLPNDRFSAERPEGSISTLTIQRTEQRDSAMYRCASSPSGQASYEQYFGPGTRLTVT.

The V and J genes are TRBV23-1 and TRBJ2-7; D is tentatively TRBD1 or TRBD2 (5 bases each). TRBV23-1 is filed as an ORF, its function uncertain. V lost 3 bases and J 3 bases, leaving 27 bases between the germline ends. CDR3 length equals 19 residues. The CDR3 is CASSHRDRLTGLRVYEQYF. The CDR3 DNA reads TGCGCCAGCAGTCACCGGGACCGATTAACCGGTCTACGGGTCTACGAGCAGTACTTC.

The chain recombines TRBV7-8 with TRBJ1-2; D is possibly TRBD1 (5 bases). Trimming stripped 0 bases from V and 4 bases from J, with 15 bases between. This CDR3 contains 16 residues. The V gene's germline CDR1 is SGHVS and CDR2 FQNEAQ. Here the CDR3 reads CASSLASLGGGYGYTF. Here the CDR3 DNA reads TGTGCCAGCAGCTTAGCGTCGCTGGGGGGGGGCTATGGCTACACCTTC.

The chain carries TRBV19 and TRBJ2-7, with D possibly called TRBD1 or TRBD2 (5 bases each). The V gene lost 6 bases and the J gene lost 0 bases, with 12 bases spanning the gap. This CDR3 has 14 residues. Germline CDR1 is LNHDA and CDR2 is SQIVND (reference sequence). The CDR3 protein is CASSWDPSSYEQYF. The CDR3 DNA reads as TGTGCCAGTAGCTGGGACCCTAGCTCCTACGAGCAGTACTTC.

The chain is built from TRBV5-1 and TRBJ2-6; a possible D gene is TRBD1 (5 bases). V lost 1 base to trimming and J lost 2 bases, with 10 bases between them. The CDR3 runs to 16 residues. Germline assignment: CDR1 SGHRS and CDR2 YFSETQ. The CDR3 sequence is CASSLQGEPGANVLTF. In DNA, the CDR3 is TGCGCCAGCAGCTTGCAGGGTGAGCCTGGGGCCAACGTCCTGACTTTC. Combining the CDR3 with reference TRBV5-1 and TRBJ2-6 gives the whole variable domain KAGVTQTPRYLIKTRGQQVTLSCSPISGHRSVSWYQQTPGQGLQFLFEYFSETQRNKGNFPGRFSGRQFSNSRSEMNVSTLELGDSALYLCASSLQGEPGANVLTFGAGSRLTVL.

The chain is built from TRBV19 and TRBJ2-1, with TRBD2 identical over 10 bases. The CDR3 runs to 16 residues. The junction had 7 bases not matched to a gene; V was cut back by 6 bases and J by 2 bases. Germline V gives CDR1 LNHDA, CDR2 SQIVND (reference sequence). The CDR3 spells CASRGEREGPYNEQFF. The CDR3 region has the DNA TGTGCCAGTAGAGGGGAGCGGGAGGGCCCCTACAATGAGCAGTTCTTC.

The J gene is TRBJ2-3, the V gene TRBV10-2, with no clear D. The V and J ends lost 7 bases and 5 bases respectively, with 10 bases between them. The length of the CDR3 is 12 residues. Germline CDR1 WSHSY, CDR2 SAAADI. CDR3 DNA: TGCGCCAGCACCCGGGTGGGAGATACGCAGTATTTT. It is translated as CASTRVGDTQYF.

This chain connects TRBV6-5 to TRBJ2-7, with 10 positions matching TRBD1. The junction had 7 bases not matched to a gene; V was cut back by 7 bases and J by 1 base. The CDR3 has 15 amino acids. Germline loops: CDR1 MNHEY, CDR2 SVGAGI. CDR3 nucleotides: TGTGCCAGCAACAGAGGGGGACAGGGGTCCTACGAGCAGTACTTC. It translates to CASNRGGQGSYEQYF.

This chain connects TRBV19 to TRBJ2-3; 10 nucleotides align to TRBD1. Germline CDR1 LNHDA, CDR2 SQIVND (reference sequence). This CDR3 is 16 amino acids long. The V gene end was trimmed by 6 bases and the J gene end by 2 bases; junction bases not matched to a gene: 8. CDR3 loop: CASSRRGQGYTDTQYF. The CDR3 nucleotides are TGTGCCAGTAGCCGGCGGGGACAGGGGTACACAGATACGCAGTATTTT. Supplemented by reference TRBV19 and TRBJ2-3, the full variable domain reads DGGITQSPKYLFRKEGQNVTLSCEQNLNHDAMYWYRQDPGQGLRLIYYSQIVNDFQKGDIAEGYSVSREKKESFPLTVTSAQKNPTAFYLCASSRRGQGYTDTQYFGPGTRLTVL.

The chain employs TRBV6-4 and TRBJ2-1; possible D gene TRBD2, 6 bases. The CDR3 is 14 residues long. V was cut by 5 bases and J by 9 bases, with 17 bases left in between. Germline V gene lookup returns CDR1 MRHNA and CDR2 SNTAGT. The CDR3 spells CASSKEEGSGEQFF. The CDR3 bases are TGTGCCAGCAGTAAGGAGGAGGGTTCGGGTGAGCAGTTCTTC.

The sample holds one count of this clone. This chain links TRBV28 with TRBJ2-3; 8 nucleotides line up with TRBD2. Germline values: CDR1 MDHEN, CDR2 SYDVKM. This CDR3 spans 13 amino acids. V was clipped by 6 bases and J by 3 bases; unmatched bases: 2. CDR3 in amino acids: CASRASGTDTQYF. CDR3 DNA: TGTGCCAGCAGGGCTAGCGGGACAGATACGCAGTATTTT.